This T cell receptor beta chain comes out of a study of shared clonotypes between healthy human individuals. Whole-study context: Every donor yielded three CD4 naive, three CD4 memory, two CD8 naive and one CD8 memory plate.

Study conclusions and caveats: Across four donors, naive CD4 shared around 5.3%, naive CD8 more than 3%, memory CD4 roughly 2.5%, memory CD8 about 0.4%.

How the authors handled the data: Junction-only sequences without quality scores were provided by ImmunoSEQ, so filtering was different. Assay used: immunoSEQ multiplex PCR; TCRdb lists only in-frame clones, some missing. From that table come the V and J calls and clone size; the DNA was used to work out D and trimming. The profile shows 2 million to 3 million clones, approximately 94% of them singletons. Concerning this clone: Its antigen is as yet unknown.

The CDR3 is 16 amino acids. V shed 0 bases and J shed 7 bases, with 18 bases lying between them. Germline V gene data show CDR1 as SEHNR and CDR2 as FQNEAQ (reference sequence). Sample: naive CD4+ T cells from PBMCs. Subset reported: CD45RA+ positively selected. The gene calls are TRBV7-9 and TRBJ1-2; D is undetermined. The source of this sequence is a man aged 18 to 30 in good health. Some clones in this sample may be carry-over from other donors' samples. The CDR3 region has the DNA TGTGCCAGCAGCTTAGCGCTAAGTCCTTCCCGTAGTGGCTACACCTTC. Amino acids: CASSLALSPSRSGYTF.